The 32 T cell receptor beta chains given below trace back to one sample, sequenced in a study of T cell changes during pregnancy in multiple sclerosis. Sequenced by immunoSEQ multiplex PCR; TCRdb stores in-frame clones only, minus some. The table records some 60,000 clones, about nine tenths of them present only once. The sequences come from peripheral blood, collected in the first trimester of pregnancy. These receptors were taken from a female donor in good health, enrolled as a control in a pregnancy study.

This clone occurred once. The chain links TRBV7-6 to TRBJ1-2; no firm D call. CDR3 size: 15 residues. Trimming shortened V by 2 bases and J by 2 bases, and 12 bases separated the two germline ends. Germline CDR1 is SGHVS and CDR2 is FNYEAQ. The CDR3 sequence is CASSLPPPGNYGYTF. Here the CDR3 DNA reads TGTGCCAGCAGCTTACCCCCCCCGGGAAACTATGGCTACACCTTC.

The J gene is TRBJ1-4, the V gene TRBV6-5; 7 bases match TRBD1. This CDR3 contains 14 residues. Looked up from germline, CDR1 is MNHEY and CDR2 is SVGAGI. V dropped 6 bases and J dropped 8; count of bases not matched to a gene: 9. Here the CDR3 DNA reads TGTGCCAGCAGGAGACAGGGTAGAGGGGAAAAACTGTTTTTT. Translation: CASRRQGRGEKLFF.

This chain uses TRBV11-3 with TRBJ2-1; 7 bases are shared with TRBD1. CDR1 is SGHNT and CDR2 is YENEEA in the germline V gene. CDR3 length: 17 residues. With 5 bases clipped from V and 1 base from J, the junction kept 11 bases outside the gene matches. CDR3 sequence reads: CASSIGRTGASYNEQFF. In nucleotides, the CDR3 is TGTGCCAGCAGCATCGGACGAACAGGGGCATCCTACAATGAGCAGTTCTTC.

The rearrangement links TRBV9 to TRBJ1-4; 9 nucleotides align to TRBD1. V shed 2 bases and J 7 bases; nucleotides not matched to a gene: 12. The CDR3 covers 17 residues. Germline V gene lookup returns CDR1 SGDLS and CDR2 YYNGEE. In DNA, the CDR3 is TGTGCCAGCAGCGTTCCTCCTCCGGGACAGGGAGGTGAAAAACTGTTTTTT. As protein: CASSVPPPGQGGEKLFF.

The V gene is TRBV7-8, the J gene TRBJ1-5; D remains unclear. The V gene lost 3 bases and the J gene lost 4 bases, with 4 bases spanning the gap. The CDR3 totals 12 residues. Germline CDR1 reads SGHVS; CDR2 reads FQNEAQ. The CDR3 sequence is CASSFSNQPQHF. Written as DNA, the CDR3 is TGTGCCAGCAGCTTTTCAAATCAGCCCCAGCATTTT.

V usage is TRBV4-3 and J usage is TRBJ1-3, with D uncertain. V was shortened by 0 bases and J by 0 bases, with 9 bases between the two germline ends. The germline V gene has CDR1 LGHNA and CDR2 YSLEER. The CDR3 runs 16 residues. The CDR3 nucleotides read TGCGCCAGCAGCCAAGATTATGGTAGCTCTGGAAACACCATATATTTT. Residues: CASSQDYGSSGNTIYF.

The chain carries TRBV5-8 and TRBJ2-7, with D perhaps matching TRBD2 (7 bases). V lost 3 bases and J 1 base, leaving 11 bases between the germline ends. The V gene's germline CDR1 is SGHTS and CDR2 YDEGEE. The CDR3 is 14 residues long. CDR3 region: CASSWAGASYEQYF. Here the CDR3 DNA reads TGTGCCAGCAGCTGGGCGGGGGCTTCCTACGAGCAGTACTTC.

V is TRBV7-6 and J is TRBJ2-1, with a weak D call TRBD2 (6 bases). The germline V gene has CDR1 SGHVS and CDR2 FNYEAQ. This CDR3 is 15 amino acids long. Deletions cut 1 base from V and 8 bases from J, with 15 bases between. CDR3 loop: CASSLGPGEVDEQFF. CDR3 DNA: TGTGCCAGCAGCTTAGGGCCTGGGGAGGTAGATGAGCAGTTCTTC.

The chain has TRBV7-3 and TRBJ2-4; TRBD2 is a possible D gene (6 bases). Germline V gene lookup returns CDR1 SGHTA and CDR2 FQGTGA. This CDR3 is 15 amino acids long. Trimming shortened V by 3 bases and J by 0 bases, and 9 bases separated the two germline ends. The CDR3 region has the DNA TGTGCCAGCAGCTTCACGGGAGTAGCCAAAAACATTCAGTACTTC. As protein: CASSFTGVAKNIQYF.

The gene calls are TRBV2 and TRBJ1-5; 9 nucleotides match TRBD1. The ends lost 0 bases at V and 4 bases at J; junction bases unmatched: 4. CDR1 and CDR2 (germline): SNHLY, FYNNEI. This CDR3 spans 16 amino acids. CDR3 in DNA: TGTGCCAGCAGTGAAGCGCTGGGACAGGGTAATCAGCCCCAGCATTTT. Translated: CASSEALGQGNQPQHF.

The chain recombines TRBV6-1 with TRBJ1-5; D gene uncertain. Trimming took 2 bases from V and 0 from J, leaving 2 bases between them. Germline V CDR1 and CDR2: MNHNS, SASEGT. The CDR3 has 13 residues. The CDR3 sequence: CASSEYSNQPQHF. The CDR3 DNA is TGTGCCAGCAGTGAATATAGCAATCAGCCCCAGCATTTT.

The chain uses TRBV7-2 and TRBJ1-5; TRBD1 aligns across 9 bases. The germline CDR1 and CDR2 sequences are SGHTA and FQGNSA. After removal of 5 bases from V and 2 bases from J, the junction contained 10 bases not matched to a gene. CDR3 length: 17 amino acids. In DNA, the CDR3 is TGTGCCAGCAGCCCAATTGGGGGACAGGGACGCAATCAGCCCCAGCATTTT. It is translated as CASSPIGGQGRNQPQHF.

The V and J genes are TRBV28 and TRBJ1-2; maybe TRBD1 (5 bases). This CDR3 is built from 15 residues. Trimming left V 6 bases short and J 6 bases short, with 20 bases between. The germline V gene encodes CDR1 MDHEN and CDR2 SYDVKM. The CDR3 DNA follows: TGTGCCAGCAGGTCGCCGAATCCGGGGGTGGATGGCTACACCTTC. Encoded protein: CASRSPNPGVDGYTF.

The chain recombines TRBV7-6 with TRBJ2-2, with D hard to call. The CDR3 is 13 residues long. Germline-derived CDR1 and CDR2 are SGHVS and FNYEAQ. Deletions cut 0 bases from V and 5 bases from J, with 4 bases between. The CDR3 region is CASSLASTGELFF. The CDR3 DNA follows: TGTGCCAGCAGCTTAGCTAGTACCGGGGAGCTGTTTTTT.

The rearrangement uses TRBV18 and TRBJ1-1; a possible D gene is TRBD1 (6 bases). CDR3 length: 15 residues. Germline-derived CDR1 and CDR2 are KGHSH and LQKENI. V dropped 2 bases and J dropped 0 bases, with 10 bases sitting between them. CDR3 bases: TGTGCCAGCTCACCAACCGGGACATTGAACACTGAAGCTTTCTTT. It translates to CASSPTGTLNTEAFF.

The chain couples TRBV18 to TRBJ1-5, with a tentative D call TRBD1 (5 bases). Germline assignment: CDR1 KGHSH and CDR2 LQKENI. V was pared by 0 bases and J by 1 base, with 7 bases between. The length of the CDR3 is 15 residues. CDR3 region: CASSPPAGSNQPQHF. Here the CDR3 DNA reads TGTGCCAGCTCACCACCGGCAGGGAGCAATCAGCCCCAGCATTTT.

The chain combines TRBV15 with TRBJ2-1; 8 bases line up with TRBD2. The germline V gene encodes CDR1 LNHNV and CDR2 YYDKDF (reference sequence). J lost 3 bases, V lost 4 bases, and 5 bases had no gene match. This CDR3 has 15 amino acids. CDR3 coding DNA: TGTGCCACCAGCACCAAAGCGGGAGTCTACAATGAGCAGTTCTTC. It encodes CATSTKAGVYNEQFF.

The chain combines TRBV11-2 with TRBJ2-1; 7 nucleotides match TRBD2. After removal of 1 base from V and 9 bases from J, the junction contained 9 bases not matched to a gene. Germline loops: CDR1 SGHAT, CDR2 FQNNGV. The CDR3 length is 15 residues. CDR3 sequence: CASSLVASGAPEQFF. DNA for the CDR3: TGTGCCAGCAGCTTAGTTGCTAGCGGAGCTCCTGAGCAGTTCTTC.

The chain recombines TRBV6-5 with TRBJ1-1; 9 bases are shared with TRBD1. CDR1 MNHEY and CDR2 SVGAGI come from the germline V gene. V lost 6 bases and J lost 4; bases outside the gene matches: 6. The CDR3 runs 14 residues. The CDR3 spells CASSPTGGITEAFF. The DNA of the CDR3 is TGTGCCAGCAGCCCCACAGGGGGCATCACTGAAGCTTTCTTT.

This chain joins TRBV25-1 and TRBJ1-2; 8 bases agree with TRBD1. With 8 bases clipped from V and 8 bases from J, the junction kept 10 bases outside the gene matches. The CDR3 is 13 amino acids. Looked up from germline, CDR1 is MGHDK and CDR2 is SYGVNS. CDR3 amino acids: CASLRTGTNGYTF. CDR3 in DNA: TGTGCCAGCCTCCGGACAGGGACCAACGGCTACACCTTC.

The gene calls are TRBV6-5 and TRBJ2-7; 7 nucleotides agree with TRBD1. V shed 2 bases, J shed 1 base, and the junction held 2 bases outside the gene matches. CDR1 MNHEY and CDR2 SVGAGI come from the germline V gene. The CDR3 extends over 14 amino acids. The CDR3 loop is CASSYGQDSYEQYF. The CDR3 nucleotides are TGTGCCAGCAGTTACGGACAGGATTCCTACGAGCAGTACTTC.

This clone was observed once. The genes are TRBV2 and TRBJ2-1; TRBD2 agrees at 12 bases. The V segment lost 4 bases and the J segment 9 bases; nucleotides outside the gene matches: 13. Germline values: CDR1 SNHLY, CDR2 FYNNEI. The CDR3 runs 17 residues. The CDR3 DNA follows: TGTGCCAGCAGTGTTTTGCTAGCGGGAGGGCCCGGGGGTGAGCAGTTCTTC. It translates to CASSVLLAGGPGGEQFF.

The CDR3 reads CASSVGSIPSSYEQYF. DNA for the CDR3: TGTGCCAGCAGCGTAGGTTCCATCCCGAGCTCCTACGAGCAGTACTTC. This chain links TRBV9 with TRBJ2-7; D ambiguous. Germline V gives CDR1 SGDLS, CDR2 YYNGEE. The germline V and J ends were trimmed by 0 bases and 0 bases, with 13 bases remaining between them. CDR3 length: 16 residues.

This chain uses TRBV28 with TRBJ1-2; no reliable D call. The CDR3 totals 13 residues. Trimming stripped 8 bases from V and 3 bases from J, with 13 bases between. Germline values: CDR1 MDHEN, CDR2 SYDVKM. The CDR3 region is CASAVRQHYGYTF. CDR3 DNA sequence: TGTGCCAGCGCGGTCCGGCAGCACTATGGCTACACCTTC.

CDR3 in amino acids: CASADASGDTDTQYF. DNA of the CDR3: TGTGCCAGCGCAGACGCTAGCGGGGACACAGATACGCAGTATTTT. V gene TRBV5-6 combines with J gene TRBJ2-3; 9 bases line up with TRBD2. The CDR3 runs 15 residues. Germline trimming cut 7 bases from V and 2 bases from J; bases unmatched to any gene: 8. Germline values: CDR1 SGHDT, CDR2 YYEEEE.

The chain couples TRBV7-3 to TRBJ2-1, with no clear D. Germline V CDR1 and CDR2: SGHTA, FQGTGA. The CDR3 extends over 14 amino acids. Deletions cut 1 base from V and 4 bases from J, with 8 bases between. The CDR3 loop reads CASSLRGPYNEQFF. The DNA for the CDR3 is TGTGCCAGCAGCTTAAGAGGCCCGTACAATGAGCAGTTCTTC.

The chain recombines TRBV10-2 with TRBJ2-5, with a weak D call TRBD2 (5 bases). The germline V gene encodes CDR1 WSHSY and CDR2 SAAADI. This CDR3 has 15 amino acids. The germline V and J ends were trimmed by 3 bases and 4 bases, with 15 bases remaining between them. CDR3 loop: CASSELRVPGETQYF. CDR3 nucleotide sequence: TGCGCCAGCAGTGAATTGCGGGTCCCAGGAGAGACCCAGTACTTC.

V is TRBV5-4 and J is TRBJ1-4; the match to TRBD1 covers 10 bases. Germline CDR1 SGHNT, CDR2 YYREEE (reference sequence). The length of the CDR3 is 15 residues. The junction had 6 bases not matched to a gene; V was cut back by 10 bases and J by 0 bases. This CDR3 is CAGPGQGPTNEKLFF. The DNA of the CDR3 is TGTGCCGGCCCGGGACAGGGGCCAACTAATGAAAAACTGTTTTTT.

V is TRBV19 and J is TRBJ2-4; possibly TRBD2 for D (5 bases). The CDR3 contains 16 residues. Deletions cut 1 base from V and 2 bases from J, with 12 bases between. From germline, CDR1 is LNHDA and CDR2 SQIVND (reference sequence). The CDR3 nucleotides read TGTGCCAGTAGTATAGGAGGGAGACAAACCAAAAACATTCAGTACTTC. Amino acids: CASSIGGRQTKNIQYF.

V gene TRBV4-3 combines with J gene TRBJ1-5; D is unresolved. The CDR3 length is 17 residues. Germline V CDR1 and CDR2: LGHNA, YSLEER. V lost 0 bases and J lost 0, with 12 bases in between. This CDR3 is CASSQDLYVSSNQPQHF. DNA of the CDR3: TGCGCCAGCAGCCAAGATCTCTACGTGAGTAGCAATCAGCCCCAGCATTTT.

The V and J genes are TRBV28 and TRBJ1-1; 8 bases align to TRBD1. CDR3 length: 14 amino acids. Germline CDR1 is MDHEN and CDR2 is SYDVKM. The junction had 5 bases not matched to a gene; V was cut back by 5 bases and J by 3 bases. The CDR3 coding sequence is TGTGCCAGCAGTCGGACAGGGAGGGACACTGAAGCTTTCTTT. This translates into CASSRTGRDTEAFF.

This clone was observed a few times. The CDR3 is CASSWGGPDTQYF. Here the CDR3 DNA reads TGTGCCAGCAGCTGGGGGGGCCCAGATACGCAGTATTTT. The J gene is TRBJ2-3, the V gene TRBV5-4; a possible D gene is TRBD2 (7 bases). Deletions cut 3 bases from V and 4 bases from J, with 9 bases between. Germline values: CDR1 SGHNT, CDR2 YYREEE (reference sequence). This CDR3 has 13 amino acids.